This T cell receptor beta chain was identified in a study of T cell responses to AZD1222 COVID-19 vaccine. Some clones are missing from TCRdb's copy, which holds only in-frame ones; the method was immunoSEQ multiplex PCR. The data show about 100,000 clones, 90% seen once. This CDR3 spans 13 amino acids. Trimming removed 9 bases at V and 7 bases at J, with 13 bases between. Germline CDR1 and CDR2: ENHRY and SYGVKD. The specimen was peripheral blood, collected on day 0 of AZD1222 vaccination. This receptor was obtained from an adult in good health. The J gene is TRBJ1-6, the V gene TRBV10-3, with a possible D match to TRBD1 (5 bases). The CDR3 loop is CAIWGGENSPLHF. CDR3 DNA sequence: TGTGCCATTTGGGGCGGGGAGAATTCACCCCTCCACTTT.